The 18 T cell receptor beta chains below all came from one sample that was sequenced in a study of cytomegalovirus exposure and HLA in healthy donors. Profiled with immunoSEQ multiplex PCR; TCRdb holds only in-frame clones, not every one. This table holds 240,000 or so clones, 75% to 90% found once. Sequenced material: PBMCs. The source is a woman in her thirties in good health and CMV-seropositive.

The V gene is TRBV28, the J gene TRBJ1-4; a possible D gene is TRBD1 (5 bases). This CDR3 contains 14 residues. Between the trimmed V and J ends, which lost 2 bases and 8 bases, there was a span of 12 bases. Per germline, CDR1 MDHEN and CDR2 SYDVKM. The CDR3: CASSLARQGEKLFF. CDR3 sequence (DNA): TGTGCCAGCAGTTTAGCCCGGCAGGGAGAAAAACTGTTTTTT.

The chain combines TRBV30 with TRBJ1-3, with D perhaps TRBD1 (6 bases). Germline V lookup: CDR1 GTSNPN, CDR2 SVGIG (reference sequence). CDR3 size: 15 residues. Trimming removed 2 bases from V and 7 bases from J, with 18 bases in between. The CDR3 nucleotides are TGTGCCTGGAGTTGGGGGGGCGCGAGGGGTAACACCATATATTTT. Protein product: CAWSWGGARGNTIYF.

The chain is built from TRBV29-1 and TRBJ1-1; D is unresolved. Deletions cut 7 bases from V and 1 base from J, with 10 bases between. This CDR3 comprises 12 residues. The germline CDR1 and CDR2 sequences are SQVTM and ANQGSEA. The CDR3 region is CSGGETNTEAFF. The CDR3 region has the DNA TGCAGCGGCGGGGAAACGAACACTGAAGCTTTCTTT.

The chain recombines TRBV5-1 with TRBJ2-1, with TRBD2 matching 7 bases. Germline CDR1 and CDR2: SGHRS and YFSETQ. The CDR3 totals 16 residues. V dropped 4 bases and J dropped 10; count of bases not matched to a gene: 17. The CDR3 coding sequence is TGCGCCAGCAGCCGAGGAACGGCGGGAGTAAAGGGGGAGCAGTTCTTC. Translating it yields CASSRGTAGVKGEQFF.

J is TRBJ2-1 and V is TRBV6-1; D possibly corresponds to TRBD1 (7 bases). Looked up from germline, CDR1 is MNHNS and CDR2 is SASEGT. The ends were cut back, 8 bases at V and 1 base at J, with 12 bases in the middle. There are 14 residues in the CDR3. CDR3 loop: CASLPGGSYNEQFF. The CDR3 DNA reads as TGTGCCAGCCTACCAGGGGGGTCCTACAATGAGCAGTTCTTC.

The gene calls are TRBV15 and TRBJ2-1; the D gene is possibly TRBD2 (7 bases). The germline CDR1 and CDR2 sequences are LNHNV and YYDKDF (reference sequence). The CDR3 runs 17 residues. The V and J ends lost 9 bases and 2 bases respectively, with 23 bases between them. This CDR3 reads CATNSRGPAGTYNEQFF. The DNA of the CDR3 is TGTGCCACTAACTCCCGGGGGCCAGCGGGGACCTACAATGAGCAGTTCTTC. Full variable domain (missing parts from reference TRBV15 and TRBJ2-1): DAMVIQNPRYQVTQFGKPVTLSCSQTLNHNVMYWYQQKSSQAPKLLFHYYDKDFNNEADTPDNFQSRRPNTSFCFLDIRSPGLGDTAMYLCATNSRGPAGTYNEQFFGPGTRLTVL.

V usage is TRBV2 and J usage is TRBJ2-7, with a weak D call TRBD1 (5 bases). CDR1 is SNHLY and CDR2 is FYNNEI in the germline V gene. The CDR3 contains 15 residues. The V end lost 1 base, the J end lost 6 bases, and 16 bases lay between the germline ends. Here the CDR3 reads CASSEGGQGAFEQYF. The CDR3 coding sequence is TGTGCCAGCAGTGAAGGGGGTCAGGGTGCGTTCGAGCAGTACTTC.

The CDR3 DNA reads TGCAGCGTTGTAGGAGGGTCGACTGGAAACACCATATATTTT. Translated: CSVVGGSTGNTIYF. This rearrangement joins TRBV29-1 to TRBJ1-3; D is unclear. CDR3 length: 14 residues. Trimming removed 4 bases at V and 2 bases at J, with 12 bases between. Per the germline V gene, CDR1 is SQVTM and CDR2 is ANQGSEA.

The rearrangement joins TRBV4-1 to TRBJ2-7, with 8 bases matching TRBD1. With V trimmed by 3 bases and J by 0 bases, 7 bases remained unmatched. Looked up from germline, CDR1 is MGHRA and CDR2 is YSYEKL. The CDR3 totals 16 residues. The CDR3 loop is CASSQTPGQDSYEQYF. The CDR3 DNA sequence: TGCGCCAGCAGCCAGACACCGGGACAGGACTCCTACGAGCAGTACTTC.

In DNA form, the CDR3 reads TGCAGCGTTGAAACCCTCCTAAACCAGGGGATGAACACTGAAGCTTTCTTT. Translation: CSVETLLNQGMNTEAFF. This sequence joins TRBV29-1 and TRBJ1-1; possibly TRBD1 for D (6 bases). Germline CDR1 and CDR2: SQVTM and ANQGSEA. The V end was cut by 2 bases, the J end by 0 bases, with 19 bases between. The CDR3 contains 17 residues. The full variable domain, in which reference TRBV29-1 and TRBJ1-1 provide the parts outside the CDR3, is SAVISQKPSRDICQRGTSLTIQCQVDSQVTMMFWYRQQPGQSLTLIATANQGSEATYESGFVIDKFPISRPNLTFSTLTVSNMSPEDSSIYLCSVETLLNQGMNTEAFFGQGTRLTVV.

The V gene is TRBV27, the J gene TRBJ2-3, with 14 positions matching TRBD2. The trim removed 6 bases at V and 5 bases at J, leaving 4 bases unmatched. The CDR3 covers 15 residues. Germline CDR1 is MNHEY and CDR2 is SMNVEV (reference sequence). The CDR3: CASREGTSGRDTQYF. In nucleotides, the CDR3 is TGTGCCAGCAGGGAGGGGACTAGCGGGAGAGATACGCAGTATTTT.

V gene TRBV4-1 combines with J gene TRBJ2-1; 10 bases align to TRBD2. The ends lost 0 bases at V and 5 bases at J; junction bases unmatched: 7. This CDR3 has 17 amino acids. Germline CDR1 reads MGHRA; CDR2 reads YSYEKL. CDR3 region: CASSQDPRTSGHNEQFF. In DNA, the CDR3 is TGCGCCAGCAGCCAAGACCCGCGGACTAGCGGCCACAATGAGCAGTTCTTC.

V is TRBV6-4 and J is TRBJ1-4; D is unresolved. CDR1 and CDR2 from the germline V gene are MRHNA and SNTAGT. V lost 3 bases to trimming and J lost 8 bases, with 10 bases between them. The CDR3 runs 13 residues. The CDR3 DNA reads TGTGCCAGCAGTGAGCAGGCAGGCGAAAAACTGTTTTTT. Protein: CASSEQAGEKLFF.

This chain joins TRBV6-1 and TRBJ2-7, with TRBD2 identical over 9 bases. The CDR3 extends over 15 amino acids. CDR1 MNHNS and CDR2 SASEGT come from the germline V gene. V was clipped by 6 bases and J by 6 bases; unmatched bases: 12. The CDR3 loop reads CASRRAGGNSGEQYF. The CDR3 DNA reads as TGTGCCAGCAGAAGAGCGGGAGGTAATTCAGGCGAGCAGTACTTC.

This clone was counted only a few times. The chain uses TRBV6-4 and TRBJ2-1; TRBD2 matches 10 bases. V was clipped by 4 bases and J by 10 bases; unmatched bases: 7. Germline CDR1 and CDR2: MRHNA and SNTAGT. This CDR3 is 14 amino acids long. The CDR3 DNA sequence: TGTGCCAGCAGTGCCAGCGGGGGGGGCACGGAGCAGTTCTTC. This gives the protein CASSASGGGTEQFF.

The chain links TRBV2 to TRBJ2-5; 10 bases match TRBD2. After removal of 8 bases from V and 4 bases from J, the junction contained 4 bases not matched to a gene. The CDR3 spans 13 residues. In germline, CDR1 is SNHLY, CDR2 FYNNEI. The chain's CDR3 is CASVEREGETQYF. CDR3 nucleotide sequence: TGTGCCAGCGTGGAGCGGGAGGGAGAGACCCAGTACTTC.

This sequence joins TRBV5-1 and TRBJ2-5, with D perhaps matching TRBD1 (6 bases). The V and J ends lost 1 base and 3 bases respectively, with 10 bases between them. Germline assignment: CDR1 SGHRS and CDR2 YFSETQ. The CDR3 extends over 14 amino acids. The CDR3 region is CASSLLTGEETQYF. The CDR3 DNA follows: TGCGCCAGCAGCTTGTTGACAGGCGAAGAGACCCAGTACTTC.

This clone has a handful of counts. The genes are TRBV27 and TRBJ2-7; D not resolved. The CDR3 has 13 residues. Trimming took off 2 bases at V and 4 bases at J, with 9 bases between the two ends. Germline CDR1 MNHEY, CDR2 SMNVEV (reference sequence). The CDR3: CASSLPNSYEQYF. The CDR3 DNA sequence: TGTGCCAGCAGTTTACCGAACAGTTACGAGCAGTACTTC.